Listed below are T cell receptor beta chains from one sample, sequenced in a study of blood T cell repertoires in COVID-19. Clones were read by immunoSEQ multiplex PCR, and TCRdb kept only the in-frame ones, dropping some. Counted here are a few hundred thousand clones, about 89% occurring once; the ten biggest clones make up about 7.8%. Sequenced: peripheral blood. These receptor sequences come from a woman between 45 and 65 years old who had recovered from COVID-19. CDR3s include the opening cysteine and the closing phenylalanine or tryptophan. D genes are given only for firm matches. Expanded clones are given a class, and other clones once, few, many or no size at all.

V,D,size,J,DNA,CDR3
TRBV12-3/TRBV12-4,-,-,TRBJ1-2,TGTGCCAGCAGTTTGGGAGGGCCAAATGGCTACACCTTC,CASSLGGPNGYTF
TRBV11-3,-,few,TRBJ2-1,TGTGCCAGCAGCTTAGCCTCACCGGGTGAGCAGTTCTTC,CASSLASPGEQFF
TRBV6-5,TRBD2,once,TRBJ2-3,TGTGCCAGCAGTCAGACTAGCGACACAGATACGCAGTATTTT,CASSQTSDTDTQYF
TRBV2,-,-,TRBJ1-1,TGTGCCAGCAAGGTTACGCGGGACACTGAAGCTTTCTTT,CASKVTRDTEAFF
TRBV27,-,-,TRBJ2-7,TGTGCCAGCAGCCCATCCGGGATCTCCTACGAGCAGTACTTC,CASSPSGISYEQYF
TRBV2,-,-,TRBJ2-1,TGTGCCAGCAGTGAAGTCCTGGCCGGGGTTGAGCAGTTCTTC,CASSEVLAGVEQFF
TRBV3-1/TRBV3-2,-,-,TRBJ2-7,TGTGCCAGCAGCTCGGAGCTGAAAACCTACGAGCAGTACTTC,CASSSELKTYEQYF
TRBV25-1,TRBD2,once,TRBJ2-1,TGTGCCAGCAGTGAACTTAGCGGGAGTTCTCTCAATGAGCAGTTCTTC,CASSELSGSSLNEQFF
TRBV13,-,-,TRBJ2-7,TGTGCCAGCAGCCAAGGGGTTGAGCAGTACTTC,CASSQGVEQYF
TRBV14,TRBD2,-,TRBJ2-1,TGTGCCAGCAGCCTTGGGGGGACTAGCGACAATGAGCAGTTCTTC,CASSLGGTSDNEQFF
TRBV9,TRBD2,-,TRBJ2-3,TGTGCCAGCAGCGTATCTCCAAGCGGGAGGGCCTCAGATACGCAGTATTTT,CASSVSPSGRASDTQYF
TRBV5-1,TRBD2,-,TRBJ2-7,TGCGCCAGCAGCTTGGGCGTGGCCGGGGGGGACGAGCAGTACTTC,CASSLGVAGGDEQYF
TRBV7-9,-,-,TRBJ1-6,TGTGCCAGCAGCTTATTTCAGGGGAATTCACCCCTCCACTTT,CASSLFQGNSPLHF
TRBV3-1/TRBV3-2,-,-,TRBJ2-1,TGTGCCAGCAGCCTAAGGGGCAGGTTCTACAATGAGCAGTTCTTC,CASSLRGRFYNEQFF
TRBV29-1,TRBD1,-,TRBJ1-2,TGCAGCGTTCGGACAGGGTCGGACTATGGCTACACCTTC,CSVRTGSDYGYTF
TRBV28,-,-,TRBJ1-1,TGTGCCAGCAGTTTATACGGCAGGCTTAATCCTGAAGCTTTCTTT,CASSLYGRLNPEAFF